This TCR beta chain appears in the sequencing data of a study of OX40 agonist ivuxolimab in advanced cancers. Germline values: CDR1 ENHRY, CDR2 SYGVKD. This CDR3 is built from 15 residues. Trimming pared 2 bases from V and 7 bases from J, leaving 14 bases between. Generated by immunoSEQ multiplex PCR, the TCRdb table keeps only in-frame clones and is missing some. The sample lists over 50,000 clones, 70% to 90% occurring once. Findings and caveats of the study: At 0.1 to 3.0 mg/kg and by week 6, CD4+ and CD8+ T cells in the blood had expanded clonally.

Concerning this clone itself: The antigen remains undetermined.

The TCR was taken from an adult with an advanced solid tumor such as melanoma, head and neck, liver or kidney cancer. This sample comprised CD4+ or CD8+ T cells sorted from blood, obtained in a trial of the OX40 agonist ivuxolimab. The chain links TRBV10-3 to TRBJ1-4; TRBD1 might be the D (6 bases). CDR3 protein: CAISEGSGDTEKLFF. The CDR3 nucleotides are TGTGCCATCAGTGAGGGATCAGGGGATACTGAAAAACTGTTTTTT.